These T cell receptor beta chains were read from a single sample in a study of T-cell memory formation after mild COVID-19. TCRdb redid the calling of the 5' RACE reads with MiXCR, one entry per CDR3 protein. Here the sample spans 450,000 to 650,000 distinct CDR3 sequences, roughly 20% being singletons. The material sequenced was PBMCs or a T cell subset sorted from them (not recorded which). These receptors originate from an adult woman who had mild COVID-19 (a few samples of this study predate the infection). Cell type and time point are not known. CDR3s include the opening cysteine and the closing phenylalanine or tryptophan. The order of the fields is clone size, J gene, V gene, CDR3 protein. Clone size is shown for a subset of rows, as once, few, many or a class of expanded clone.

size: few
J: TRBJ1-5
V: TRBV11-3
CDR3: CASSSVLDAGRNQPQHF

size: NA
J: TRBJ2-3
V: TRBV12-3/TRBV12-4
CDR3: CASSRTSGKTDTQYF

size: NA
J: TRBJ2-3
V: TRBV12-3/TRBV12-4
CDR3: CASSLIAADTQYF

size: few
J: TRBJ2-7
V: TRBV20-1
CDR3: CSARVKDYEQYF

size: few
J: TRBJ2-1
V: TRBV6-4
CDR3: CASSVEDHGKQFF

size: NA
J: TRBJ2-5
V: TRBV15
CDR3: CATSSDRGNGETQYF

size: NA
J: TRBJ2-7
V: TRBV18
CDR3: CASSPSSPSSSYEQYF

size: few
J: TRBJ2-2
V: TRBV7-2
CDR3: CASSFIAGGNTGELFF

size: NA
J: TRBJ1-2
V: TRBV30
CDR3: CAWRVLTKRYGYTF

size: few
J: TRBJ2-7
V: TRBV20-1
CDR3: CSARGSRDYEQYF

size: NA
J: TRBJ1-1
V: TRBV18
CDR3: CASSPPPGAVTEAFF

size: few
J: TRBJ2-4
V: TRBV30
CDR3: CAWPINLAKNIQYF

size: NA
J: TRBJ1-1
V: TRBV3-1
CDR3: CASSQVIAGTTNTEAFF

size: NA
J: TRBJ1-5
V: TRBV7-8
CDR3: CASSLGRARVQPQHF

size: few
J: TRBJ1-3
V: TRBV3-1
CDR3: CASRSGGLGNTIYF

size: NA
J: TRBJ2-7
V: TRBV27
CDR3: CASSPTWRSYEQYF

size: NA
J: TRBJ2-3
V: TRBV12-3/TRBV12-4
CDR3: CASSSDPQGALDTQYF

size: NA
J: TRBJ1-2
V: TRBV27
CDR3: CASQGGSDYGYTF